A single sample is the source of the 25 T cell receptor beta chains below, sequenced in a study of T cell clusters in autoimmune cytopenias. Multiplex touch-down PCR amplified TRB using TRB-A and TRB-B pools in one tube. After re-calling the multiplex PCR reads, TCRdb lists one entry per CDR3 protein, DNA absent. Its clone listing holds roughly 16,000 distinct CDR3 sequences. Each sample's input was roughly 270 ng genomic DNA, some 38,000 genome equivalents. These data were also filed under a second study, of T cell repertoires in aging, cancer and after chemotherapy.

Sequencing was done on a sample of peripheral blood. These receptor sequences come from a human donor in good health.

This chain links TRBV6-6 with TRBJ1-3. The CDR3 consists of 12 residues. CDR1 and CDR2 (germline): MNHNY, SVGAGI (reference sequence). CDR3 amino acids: CASSRTGNTIYF.

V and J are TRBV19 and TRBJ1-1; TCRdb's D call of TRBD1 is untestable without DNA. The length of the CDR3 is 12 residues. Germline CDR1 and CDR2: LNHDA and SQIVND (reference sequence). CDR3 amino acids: CASSIGGAAAFF.

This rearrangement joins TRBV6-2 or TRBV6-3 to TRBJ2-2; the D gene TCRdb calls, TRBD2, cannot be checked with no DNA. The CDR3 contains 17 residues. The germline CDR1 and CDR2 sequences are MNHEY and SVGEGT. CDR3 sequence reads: CASSYSVTSRVLRELFF.

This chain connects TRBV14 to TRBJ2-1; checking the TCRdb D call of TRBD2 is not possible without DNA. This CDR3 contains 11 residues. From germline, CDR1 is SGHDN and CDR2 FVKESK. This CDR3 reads CASSSGGEQFF.

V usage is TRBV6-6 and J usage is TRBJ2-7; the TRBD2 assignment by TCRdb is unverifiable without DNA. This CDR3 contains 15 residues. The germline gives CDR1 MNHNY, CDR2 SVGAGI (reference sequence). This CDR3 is CASRPAGGNSYEQYF.

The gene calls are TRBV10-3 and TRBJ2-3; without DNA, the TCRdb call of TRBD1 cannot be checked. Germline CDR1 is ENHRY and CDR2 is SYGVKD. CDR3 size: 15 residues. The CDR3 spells CAISERGDGTGKQYF.

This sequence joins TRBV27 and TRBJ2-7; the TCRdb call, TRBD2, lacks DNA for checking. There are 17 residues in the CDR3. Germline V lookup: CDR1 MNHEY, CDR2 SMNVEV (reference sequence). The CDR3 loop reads CASSSSWSASGFYEQYF.

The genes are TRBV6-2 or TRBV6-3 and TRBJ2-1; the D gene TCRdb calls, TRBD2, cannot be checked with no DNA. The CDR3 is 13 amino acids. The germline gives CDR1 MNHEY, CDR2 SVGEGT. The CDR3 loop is CASAGEGYNEQFF.

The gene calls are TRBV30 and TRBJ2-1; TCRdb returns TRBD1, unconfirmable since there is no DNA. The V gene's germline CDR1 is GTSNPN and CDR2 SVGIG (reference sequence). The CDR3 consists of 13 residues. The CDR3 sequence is CAWQPPGGNEQFF.

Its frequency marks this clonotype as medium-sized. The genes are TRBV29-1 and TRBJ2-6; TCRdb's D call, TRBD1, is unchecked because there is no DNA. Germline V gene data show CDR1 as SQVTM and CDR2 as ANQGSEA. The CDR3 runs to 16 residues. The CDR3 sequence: CSVRPGTGFGANVLTF.

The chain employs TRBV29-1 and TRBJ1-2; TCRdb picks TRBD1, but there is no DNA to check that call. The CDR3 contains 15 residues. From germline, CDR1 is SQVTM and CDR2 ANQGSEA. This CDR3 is CSVEVRQGGSYGYTF.

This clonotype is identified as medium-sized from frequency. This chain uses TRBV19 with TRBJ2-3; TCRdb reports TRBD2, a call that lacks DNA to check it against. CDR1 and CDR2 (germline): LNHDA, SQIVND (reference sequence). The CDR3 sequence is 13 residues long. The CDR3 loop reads CASKLTGHRTQYF.

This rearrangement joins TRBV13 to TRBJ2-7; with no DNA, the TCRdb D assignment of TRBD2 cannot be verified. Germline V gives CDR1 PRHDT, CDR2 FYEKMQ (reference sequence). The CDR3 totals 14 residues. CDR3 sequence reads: CASSQRDLHYEQYF.

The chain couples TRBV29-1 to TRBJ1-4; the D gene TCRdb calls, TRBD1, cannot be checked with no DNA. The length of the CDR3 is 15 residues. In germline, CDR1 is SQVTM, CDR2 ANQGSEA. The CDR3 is CSAKGMTGPNEKLFF.

The CDR3 here is CASSDQGTNGYTF. V is TRBV6-4 and J is TRBJ1-2; TCRdb's D gene call, TRBD1, goes unchecked for lack of DNA. Germline V CDR1 and CDR2: MRHNA, SNTAGT. This CDR3 contains 13 residues.

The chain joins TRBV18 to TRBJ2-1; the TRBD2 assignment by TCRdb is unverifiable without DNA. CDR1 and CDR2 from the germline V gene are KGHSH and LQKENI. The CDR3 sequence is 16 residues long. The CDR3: CASSRGAGLDGGEQFF.

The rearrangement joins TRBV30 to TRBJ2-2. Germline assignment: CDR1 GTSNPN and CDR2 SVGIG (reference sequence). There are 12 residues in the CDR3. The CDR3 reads CAWSRRTGELFF.

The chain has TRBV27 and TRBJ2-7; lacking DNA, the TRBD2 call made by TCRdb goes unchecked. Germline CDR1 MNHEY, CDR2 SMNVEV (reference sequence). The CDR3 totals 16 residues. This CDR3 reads CASSTRWGPLTYEQYF.

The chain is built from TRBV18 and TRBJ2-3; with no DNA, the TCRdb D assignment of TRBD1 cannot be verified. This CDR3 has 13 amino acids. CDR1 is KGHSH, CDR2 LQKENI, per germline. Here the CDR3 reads CASSPFEGDTQYF.

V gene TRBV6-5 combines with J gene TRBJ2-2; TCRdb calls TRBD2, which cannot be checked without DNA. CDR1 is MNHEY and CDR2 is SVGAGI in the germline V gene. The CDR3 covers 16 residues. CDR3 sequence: CASSSPTHSSPGELFF.

Here the CDR3 reads CASSQEAGVTEAFF. The chain couples TRBV14 to TRBJ1-1; with no DNA, the TCRdb D assignment of TRBD1 cannot be verified. CDR3 length: 14 amino acids. Germline V gene data show CDR1 as SGHDN and CDR2 as FVKESK.

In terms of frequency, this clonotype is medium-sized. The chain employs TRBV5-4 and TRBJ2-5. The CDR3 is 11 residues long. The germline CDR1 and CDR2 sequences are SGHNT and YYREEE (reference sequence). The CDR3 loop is CASSSQETQYF.

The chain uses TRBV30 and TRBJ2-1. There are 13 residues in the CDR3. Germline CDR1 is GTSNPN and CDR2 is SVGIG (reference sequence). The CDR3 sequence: CAWSQNWANEQFF.

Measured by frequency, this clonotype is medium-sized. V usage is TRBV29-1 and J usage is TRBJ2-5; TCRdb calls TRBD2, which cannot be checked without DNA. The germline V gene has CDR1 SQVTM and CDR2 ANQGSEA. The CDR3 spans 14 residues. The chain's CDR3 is CSVGLAGSRETQYF.

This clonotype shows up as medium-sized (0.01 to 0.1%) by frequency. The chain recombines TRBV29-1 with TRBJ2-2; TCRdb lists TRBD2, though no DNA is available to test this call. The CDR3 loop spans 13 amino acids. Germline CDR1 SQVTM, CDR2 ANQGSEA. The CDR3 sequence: CSVIRFIGGELFF.